This TCR beta chain was captured in a study of blood T cell repertoires in COVID-19. Germline V gives CDR1 LGHDT, CDR2 YNNKEL (reference sequence). The CDR3 sequence is 16 residues long. V shed 4 bases, J shed 7 bases, and the junction held 5 bases outside the gene matches. This table comes from immunoSEQ multiplex PCR, and its TCRdb copy is limited to in-frame clones, with some not included. Here the sample spans about 280,000 clones, 88% being singletons. This sequence joins TRBV3-1 (or the pseudogene TRBV3-2) and TRBJ2-2, with TRBD2 matching over 14 bases. The sample comprised PBMCs or T cells enriched from blood (not recorded which). The receptor was isolated from a woman between 55 and 75 years old in a cohort exposed to, infected with or recovered from COVID-19 (not recorded which). This CDR3 reads CASSLRTSGRIGELFF. DNA for the CDR3: TGTGCCAGCAGCCTTAGGACTAGCGGGAGGATCGGGGAGCTGTTTTTT.